Detailed here is one TCR beta chain. The data originate from a study of blood T cell repertoires in COVID-19. Study context: PBMCs, B-cell-depleted T cells, or T cells provided the cDNA or gDNA that made up the material.

The CDR3 is made up of 14 amino acids. The germline CDR1 and CDR2 sequences are KGHSH and LQKENI. The ends lost 6 bases at V and 8 bases at J; junction bases unmatched: 10. In the original analysis: By means of reference gene primer amplification, nucleated cell counts were estimated. TCRdb keeps only in-frame clones here, not all; method: immunoSEQ multiplex PCR. The V and J calls and the clone size are those of that table, but D and trimming were determined from the DNA. This table has fewer than 120,000 clones, more than 75% appearing once. Sequencing was carried out using peripheral blood. This chain joins TRBV18 and TRBJ2-1; 7 bases agree with TRBD2. The TCR originated in a woman aged 45-65 years with acute or convalescent COVID-19. In DNA form, the CDR3 reads TGTGCCAGCTCTCTGGCGGGAGTGGTGGATGAGCAGTTCTTC. This sequence encodes CASSLAGVVDEQFF.